This T cell receptor (beta chain) was profiled in a study of T cells in Graves' hyperthyroidism and ophthalmopathy. Diagnoses were established using clinical symptoms, serum thyroxine and TRAb, thyroid ultrasound and orbital computed tomography. This clonotype was observed once. The CDR3 runs to 13 residues. Trimming removed 8 bases from V and 2 bases from J, with 16 bases in between. The germline V gene encodes CDR1 SQVTM and CDR2 ANQGSEA. RNA transcripts gave rise to amplified TCR beta CDR3 regions. The TCR CDR3 was amplified in a first-round RT-PCR using the HTBI primer set. TCRdb re-derived calls from the multiplex PCR reads in MiXCR, one entry per CDR3 protein. The data contain a few hundred thousand distinct CDR3 sequences, approximately 48% of them seen just once; the ten biggest clones take up about 45%.

The rearrangement uses TRBV29-1 and TRBJ2-7; D assignment may be TRBD1 or TRBD2 (6 bases each). Sequenced input: peripheral blood or thyroid tissue (not recorded which). The clonotype was recovered from an adult woman with Graves' disease, either hyperthyroidism or ophthalmopathy (not recorded which). The CDR3 protein is CSLGGTGAYEQYF. As DNA, the CDR3 is TGCAGCTTAGGGGGGACGGGAGCCTACGAGCAGTACTTC.